This T cell receptor (beta chain) came from a study of CD8 T cells in ankylosing spondylitis. For TCR beta, libraries came from quantitative 5'-RACE with molecular barcodes. One entry per CDR3 protein, called by TCRdb with MiXCR from the 5' RACE reads. The table includes over 700,000 distinct CDR3 sequences, around 19% detected once. Study-wide results and limits: It appeared that ankylosing spondylitis blood was characterized by a TCR beta motif of roughly 8 highly homologous variants. Earlier authors reported some of these motif variants in reactive arthritis synovial fluid and blood. Those disease-linked clones were CD8+; they were also relatively rare in peripheral blood.

Germline CDR1 and CDR2: SGHAT and FQNNGV. Deletions cut 5 bases from V and 1 base from J, with 14 bases between. This CDR3 is 16 amino acids long. This clonotype was detected a few times. Antigen: not known. The origin of this receptor is a male donor with ankylosing spondylitis. The V and J genes are TRBV11-2 and TRBJ2-2; D remains unclear. Input material: blood, either unsorted or a sorted T cell fraction (not recorded which). The CDR3: CASSPPDLGNTGELFF. CDR3 sequence (DNA): TGTGCCAGCAGCCCGCCAGACCTGGGGAACACCGGGGAGCTGTTTTTT.